The source of this T cell receptor (beta chain) is a study of control samples from healthy donors and cancer patients. Sequenced by immunoSEQ multiplex PCR; TCRdb stores in-frame clones only, minus some. Found here are about 86,000 clones, about 92% of them singletons; the top ten hold over 1.3%. Sample: blood. The TCR comes from a woman under 40 in good health.

The CDR3 sequence: CASSRSVVGNEQFF. The CDR3 coding sequence is TGTGCCAGCAGTCGCTCAGTCGTAGGCAATGAGCAGTTCTTC. V usage is TRBV6-6 and J usage is TRBJ2-1; the D is unclear. V gave up 5 bases and J gave up 6 bases, with 14 bases separating them. CDR3 length: 14 residues. Germline V gene lookup returns CDR1 MNHNY and CDR2 SVGAGI (reference sequence).